This T cell receptor beta chain emerged from a study of blood T cell repertoires in COVID-19. On the study more broadly: COVID-19 samples, acute and convalescent, were from the United States, Italy and Spain. PBMCs, B-cell-depleted T cells, or T cells provided the cDNA or gDNA that made up the material.

Methods used by the authors: Amplifying reference gene primers gave estimates of nucleated cell counts. The data were produced by immunoSEQ multiplex PCR, yet TCRdb's version contains in-frame clones alone and is incomplete. V, J and clone size reflect that table, while D and trimming were determined from the DNA. This repertoire shows around 24,000 clones, about 84% found once; its top ten account for under 60%. The CDR3 extends over 13 amino acids. Germline V gene lookup returns CDR1 SGHRS and CDR2 YFSETQ. Germline trimming cut 2 bases from V and 5 bases from J; bases unmatched to any gene: 1. This clone was picked up one time.

This chain links TRBV5-1 with TRBJ2-1, with 7 bases fitting TRBD1. This TCR was recovered from a man aged 45-60 years with active or convalescent COVID-19. The sequencing input was peripheral blood. The CDR3 DNA is TGCGCCAGCAGCTTTGGGACAGACAATGAGCAGTTCTTC. The encoded protein is CASSFGTDNEQFF.